This is a list of T cell receptor beta chains from one sample in a study of T cell repertoires in cytomegalovirus infection. TCRdb redid the calling of the reads with MiXCR, one entry per CDR3 protein. The sample has about 150,000 distinct CDR3 sequences, 30% to 40% seen once. No antigen is known for these receptors. Specimen: CD8+ T cells from cultured PBMCs, collected from culture after CMV antigen stimulation. Source of these receptors: a human donor in good health (CMV status not recorded). Some clones in this sample may be carry-over from other donors' samples. CDR3s include the opening cysteine and the closing phenylalanine or tryptophan. Fields, in order: clone size, D gene, V gene, J gene, CDR3 DNA, CDR3 protein. D genes are given only for firm matches. Not every row has a clone size; where given, it reads once, few, many or a size class.

abundance: -
d_gene: TRBD2
v_gene: TRBV10-3
j_gene: TRBJ2-1
CDR3nt: TGTGCCATCACAGCGGGGGGGAACCTGGGTGAGCAGTTCTTC
CDR3aa: CAITAGGNLGEQFF

abundance: many
d_gene: -
v_gene: TRBV9
j_gene: TRBJ1-1
CDR3nt: TGTGCCAGCAGCGTAGGGATGAACACTGAAGCTTTCTTT
CDR3aa: CASSVGMNTEAFF

abundance: -
d_gene: -
v_gene: TRBV5-7
j_gene: TRBJ2-7
CDR3nt: TGTGCCAGCAGCGCTACAGGGACTGACTACGAGCAGTACTTC
CDR3aa: CASSATGTDYEQYF

abundance: -
d_gene: TRBD1
v_gene: TRBV25-1
j_gene: TRBJ1-2
CDR3nt: TGTGCCAGCAGTCCTACAGGGGATAGTAGGGATGGCTACACCTTC
CDR3aa: CASSPTGDSRDGYTF

abundance: -
d_gene: TRBD1
v_gene: TRBV12-3/TRBV12-4
j_gene: TRBJ2-3
CDR3nt: TGTGCCAGCAGTTTAGGGACAGGGTACCCTAGCACAGATACGCAGTATTTT
CDR3aa: CASSLGTGYPSTDTQYF

abundance: -
d_gene: -
v_gene: TRBV12-3/TRBV12-4
j_gene: TRBJ1-2
CDR3nt: TGTGCCGTTGGACAGTACTATAGCTACACCTTC
CDR3aa: CAVGQYYSYTF

abundance: -
d_gene: -
v_gene: TRBV6-6
j_gene: TRBJ1-5
CDR3nt: TGTGCCAGCAGTGACCGGGGATCCAATCAGCCCCAGCATTTT
CDR3aa: CASSDRGSNQPQHF

abundance: -
d_gene: TRBD2
v_gene: TRBV12-3/TRBV12-4
j_gene: TRBJ2-7
CDR3nt: TGTGCCAGCAGTTCCGGACTAGCGGGGGTCTTCTACGAGCAGTACTTC
CDR3aa: CASSSGLAGVFYEQYF

abundance: -
d_gene: TRBD1
v_gene: TRBV6-1
j_gene: TRBJ1-6
CDR3nt: TGTGCCAGCAGTGGGAGACAGGGTAACTCACCCCTCCACTTT
CDR3aa: CASSGRQGNSPLHF

abundance: few
d_gene: -
v_gene: TRBV4-1
j_gene: TRBJ1-2
CDR3nt: TGCGCCAGCAGCCAGGTAACTGGCGACTATGGCTACACCTTC
CDR3aa: CASSQVTGDYGYTF

abundance: once
d_gene: -
v_gene: TRBV2
j_gene: TRBJ2-6
CDR3nt: TGTGCCAGCACAACGGGAAAAACTGGGGCCAACGTCCTGACTTTC
CDR3aa: CASTTGKTGANVLTF

abundance: -
d_gene: -
v_gene: TRBV20-1
j_gene: TRBJ1-4
CDR3nt: TGCAGTGCCCCGGGTGGTCAGACTAATGAAAAACTGTTTTTT
CDR3aa: CSAPGGQTNEKLFF

abundance: many
d_gene: TRBD1
v_gene: TRBV7-2
j_gene: TRBJ1-1
CDR3nt: TGTGCCATAACAAGGCCGGGACAGCCTTGGAACACTGAAGCTTTCTTT
CDR3aa: CAITRPGQPWNTEAFF

abundance: few
d_gene: TRBD1
v_gene: TRBV19
j_gene: TRBJ2-2
CDR3nt: TGTGCCAGTAGTATAGACTCCGGACAGGGCCTCACCGGGGAGCTGTTTTTT
CDR3aa: CASSIDSGQGLTGELFF

abundance: -
d_gene: TRBD1
v_gene: TRBV9
j_gene: TRBJ1-2
CDR3nt: TGTGCCAGCAGCGGGACCGAGACAGGGCTCAGCGGCTACACCTTC
CDR3aa: CASSGTETGLSGYTF

abundance: few
d_gene: -
v_gene: TRBV7-9
j_gene: TRBJ2-2
CDR3nt: TGTGCCAGCAGCTTAACTTCCGGGGAGCTGTTTTTT
CDR3aa: CASSLTSGELFF

abundance: -
d_gene: -
v_gene: TRBV27
j_gene: TRBJ1-2
CDR3nt: TGTGCCAGCAGTTTGGGACGGACCTATGGCTACACCTTC
CDR3aa: CASSLGRTYGYTF

abundance: many
d_gene: -
v_gene: TRBV9
j_gene: TRBJ2-1
CDR3nt: TGTGCCAGCAGCCCGAGGGGCGACAGGATCTCCTACAATGAGCAGTTCTTC
CDR3aa: CASSPRGDRISYNEQFF

abundance: -
d_gene: TRBD1
v_gene: TRBV7-9
j_gene: TRBJ2-7
CDR3nt: TGTGCCAGCAGCCCGGGACAGGCCCCCGAGCAGTACTTC
CDR3aa: CASSPGQAPEQYF

abundance: -
d_gene: -
v_gene: TRBV7-9
j_gene: TRBJ2-5
CDR3nt: TGTGCCAGCAGCTTAGCGGAGGGGGCCTGGGGAGAGACCCAGTACTTC
CDR3aa: CASSLAEGAWGETQYF

abundance: many
d_gene: -
v_gene: TRBV27
j_gene: TRBJ2-2
CDR3nt: TGTGCCAGCAGTTTCTATCCAGTGAGAACCGGGGAGCTGTTTTTT
CDR3aa: CASSFYPVRTGELFF

abundance: -
d_gene: -
v_gene: TRBV7-2
j_gene: TRBJ1-2
CDR3nt: TGTGCCAGCAGCCCCAAGGATCGACAGGAACTCTATGGCTACACCTTC
CDR3aa: CASSPKDRQELYGYTF

abundance: -
d_gene: TRBD2
v_gene: TRBV7-6
j_gene: TRBJ2-7
CDR3nt: TGTGCCAGCAGCCCCGGCGGGGGGACCTACGAGCAGTACTTC
CDR3aa: CASSPGGGTYEQYF

abundance: -
d_gene: TRBD2
v_gene: TRBV2
j_gene: TRBJ2-5
CDR3nt: TGTGCCAGCAGCCCCGAAGGACTAGCGGGAAAAGAGACCCAGTACTTC
CDR3aa: CASSPEGLAGKETQYF

abundance: -
d_gene: -
v_gene: TRBV20-1
j_gene: TRBJ2-1
CDR3nt: TGCAGTGCGTCGGACTGGAACAATGAGCAGTTCTTC
CDR3aa: CSASDWNNEQFF

abundance: many
d_gene: -
v_gene: TRBV18
j_gene: TRBJ1-1
CDR3nt: TGTGCCAGCTCACCAGGGGCAGCTGGGAACACTGAAGCTTTCTTT
CDR3aa: CASSPGAAGNTEAFF

abundance: -
d_gene: -
v_gene: TRBV6-1
j_gene: TRBJ2-7
CDR3nt: TGTGCCAGCAGTGAGGGCTTTACCCGCGAGCAGTACTTC
CDR3aa: CASSEGFTREQYF

abundance: once
d_gene: -
v_gene: TRBV4-1
j_gene: TRBJ1-6
CDR3nt: TGCGCCAGCAGCCACCCGGACAGAGGTTCACCCCTCCACTTT
CDR3aa: CASSHPDRGSPLHF

abundance: few
d_gene: TRBD2
v_gene: TRBV5-6
j_gene: TRBJ2-1
CDR3nt: TGTGCCAGCAGCCTAGGGACTAGCGGGGGGACCCTCAATGAGCAGTTCTTC
CDR3aa: CASSLGTSGGTLNEQFF

abundance: few
d_gene: -
v_gene: TRBV5-4
j_gene: TRBJ2-1
CDR3nt: TGTGCCAGTCCGGGGCAAGGCAATGAGCAGTTCTTC
CDR3aa: CASPGQGNEQFF

abundance: -
d_gene: -
v_gene: TRBV29-1
j_gene: TRBJ1-1
CDR3nt: TGCAGCGTTGAAGGAGACAGGCGCACTGAAGCTTTCTTT
CDR3aa: CSVEGDRRTEAFF

abundance: -
d_gene: TRBD1
v_gene: TRBV6-5
j_gene: TRBJ2-3
CDR3nt: TGTGCCAGCAGTGGGGACAGGGGCAGCGCAGATACGCAGTATTTT
CDR3aa: CASSGDRGSADTQYF

abundance: -
d_gene: -
v_gene: TRBV7-4
j_gene: TRBJ2-7
CDR3nt: TGTGCCAGTACAAACCCTAGCGACGAGCAGTACTTC
CDR3aa: CASTNPSDEQYF

abundance: -
d_gene: -
v_gene: TRBV6-5
j_gene: TRBJ2-7
CDR3nt: TGTGCCAGCAGGAAGGGCTACGAGCAGTACTTC
CDR3aa: CASRKGYEQYF

abundance: many
d_gene: -
v_gene: TRBV7-8
j_gene: TRBJ1-2
CDR3nt: TGTGCCAGCAGCCTAAAGACAGGCGGGGAGTATGGCTACACCTTC
CDR3aa: CASSLKTGGEYGYTF

abundance: many
d_gene: TRBD2
v_gene: TRBV7-9
j_gene: TRBJ2-2
CDR3nt: TGTGCCAGCAGCTTTGCGGGGGGGAGCACCGGGGAGCTGTTTTTT
CDR3aa: CASSFAGGSTGELFF

abundance: few
d_gene: -
v_gene: TRBV4-1
j_gene: TRBJ2-3
CDR3nt: TGCGCCAGCAGCCAAAACCAGGAGACATCCACAGATACGCAGTATTTT
CDR3aa: CASSQNQETSTDTQYF

abundance: few
d_gene: TRBD1
v_gene: TRBV7-9
j_gene: TRBJ1-4
CDR3nt: TGTGCCAGCAGCGGAGGACAGGGACAGAATGAAAAACTGTTTTTT
CDR3aa: CASSGGQGQNEKLFF

abundance: -
d_gene: TRBD2
v_gene: TRBV27
j_gene: TRBJ2-1
CDR3nt: TGTGCCAGCAGAACCGGGACTAGGAGCTCCTACAATGAGCAGTTCTTC
CDR3aa: CASRTGTRSSYNEQFF